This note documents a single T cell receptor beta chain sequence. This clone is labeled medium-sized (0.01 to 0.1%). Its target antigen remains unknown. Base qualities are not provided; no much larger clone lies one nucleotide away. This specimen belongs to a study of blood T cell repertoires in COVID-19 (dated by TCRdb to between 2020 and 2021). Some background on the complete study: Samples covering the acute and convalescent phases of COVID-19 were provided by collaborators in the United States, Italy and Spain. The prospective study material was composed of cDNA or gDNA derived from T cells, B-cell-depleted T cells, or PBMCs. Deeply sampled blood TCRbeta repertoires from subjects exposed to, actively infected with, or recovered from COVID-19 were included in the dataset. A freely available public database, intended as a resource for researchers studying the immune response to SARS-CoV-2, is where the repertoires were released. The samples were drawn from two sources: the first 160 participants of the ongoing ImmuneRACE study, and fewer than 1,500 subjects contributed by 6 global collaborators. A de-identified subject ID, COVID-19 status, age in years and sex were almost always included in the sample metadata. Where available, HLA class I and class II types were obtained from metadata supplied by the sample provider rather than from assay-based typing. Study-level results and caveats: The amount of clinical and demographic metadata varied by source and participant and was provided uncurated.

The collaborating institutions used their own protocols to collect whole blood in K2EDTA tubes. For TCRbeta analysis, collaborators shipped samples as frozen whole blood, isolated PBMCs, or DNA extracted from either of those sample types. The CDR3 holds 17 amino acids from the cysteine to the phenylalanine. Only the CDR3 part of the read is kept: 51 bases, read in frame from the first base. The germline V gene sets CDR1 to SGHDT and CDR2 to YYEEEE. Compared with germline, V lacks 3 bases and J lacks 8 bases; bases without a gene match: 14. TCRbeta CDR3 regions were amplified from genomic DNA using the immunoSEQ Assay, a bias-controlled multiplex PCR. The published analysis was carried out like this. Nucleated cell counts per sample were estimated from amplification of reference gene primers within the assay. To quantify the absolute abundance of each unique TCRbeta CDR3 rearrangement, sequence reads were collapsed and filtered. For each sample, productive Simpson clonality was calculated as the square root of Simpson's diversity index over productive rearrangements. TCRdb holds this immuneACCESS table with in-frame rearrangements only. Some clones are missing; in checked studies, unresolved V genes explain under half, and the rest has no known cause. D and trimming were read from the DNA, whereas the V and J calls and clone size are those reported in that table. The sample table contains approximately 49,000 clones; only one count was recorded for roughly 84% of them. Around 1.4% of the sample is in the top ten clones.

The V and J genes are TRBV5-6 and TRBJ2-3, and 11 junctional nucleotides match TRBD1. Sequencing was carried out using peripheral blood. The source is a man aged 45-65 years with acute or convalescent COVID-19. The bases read TGTGCCAGCAGCTCCCTCAGAGGACAGGGGGCGATGGGTACGCAGTATTTT. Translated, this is CASSSLRGQGAMGTQYF.